The TCR beta chain described here comes from a study of blood T cell repertoires in COVID-19. About the research overall: The United States, Italy and Spain were the sources of the acute and convalescent COVID-19 samples.

Measured with immunoSEQ multiplex PCR; TCRdb has only the in-frame clones, and not every one. Of roughly 220,000 clones in the sample, 80% to 85% were seen once. This CDR3 comprises 14 residues. The V end was cut by 10 bases, the J end by 4 bases, with 17 bases between. Germline-derived CDR1 and CDR2 are MNHEY and SVGAGI. The receptor was derived from a woman younger than 45 who had recovered from COVID-19. The rearrangement joins TRBV6-5 to TRBJ2-1; D may be TRBD1 (6 bases). What was sequenced was peripheral blood. The CDR3 sequence: CATQGSTAYNEQFF. CDR3 sequence (DNA): TGTGCCACACAGGGTTCCACCGCGTACAATGAGCAGTTCTTC.